The next 3 T cell receptor beta chains were all read from a single sample in a study of control samples from healthy donors and cancer patients. Clones were sequenced by immunoSEQ multiplex PCR, and TCRdb holds only the in-frame ones, with some missing. This table holds some 150,000 clones, approximately 96% found once. The sequencing sample was made of blood. These receptors all come from a man aged 35 to 55 in good health.

The chain carries TRBV10-1 and TRBJ1-3; tentatively, D is TRBD1 (5 bases). From germline, CDR1 is WNHNN and CDR2 SYGVQD (reference sequence). The CDR3 runs to 15 residues. Trimming pared 0 bases from V and 3 bases from J, leaving 9 bases between. CDR3 sequence: CASSESPGIGNTIYF. DNA of the CDR3: TGCGCCAGCAGTGAGTCGCCAGGGATTGGAAACACCATATATTTT.

This sequence joins TRBV19 and TRBJ1-3; a possible D gene is TRBD1 (5 bases). In germline, CDR1 is LNHDA, CDR2 SQIVND (reference sequence). This CDR3 is 16 amino acids long. V lost 4 bases, J lost 0 bases, and 13 bases lay in between. The CDR3: CASSSKGPSSGNTIYF. Here the CDR3 DNA reads TGTGCCAGTAGTAGCAAGGGACCGAGCTCTGGAAACACCATATATTTT.

The V call is TRBV12-3 or TRBV12-4, the J call TRBJ2-7; D is undetermined. Deletions cut 3 bases from V and 7 bases from J, with 10 bases between. The CDR3 spans 12 residues. The CDR3 nucleotides are TGTGCCAGCAGTTTGTCTGGGTGGGAGCAGTACTTC. Translation gives CASSLSGWEQYF.